These 22 T cell receptor beta chains were sequenced from one sample in a study of cytomegalovirus exposure and HLA in healthy donors. 13 Jbeta primers and 60 Vbeta primers were used for the PCR. The data were produced by immunoSEQ multiplex PCR, yet TCRdb's version contains in-frame clones alone and is incomplete. The sample lists about 210,000 clones; over 80% were seen once. Source material: PBMCs. These TCRs come from a woman between 45 and 65 years old in good health and CMV-seropositive.

This rearrangement joins TRBV5-4 to TRBJ2-7; D perhaps matches TRBD1 (6 bases). The CDR3 spans 14 residues. V was cut by 4 bases and J by 3 bases, with 14 bases left in between. Germline CDR1 SGHNT, CDR2 YYREEE (reference sequence). The CDR3 DNA follows: TGTGCCAGCAGCGACCGGACAGCGGACTACGAGCAGTACTTC. Translation gives CASSDRTADYEQYF. The whole variable domain, remainder taken from reference TRBV5-4 and TRBJ2-7, is ETGVTQSPTHLIKTRGQQVTLRCSSQSGHNTVSWYQQALGQGPQFIFQYYREEENGRGNFPPRFSGLQFPNYSSELNVNALELDDSALYLCASSDRTADYEQYFGPGTRLTVT.

This clone has only one observation. The chain employs TRBV6-6 and TRBJ2-5; 7 nucleotides align to TRBD1. The CDR3 has 13 amino acids. V gave up 5 bases and J gave up 1 base; unmatched junction bases: 1. From germline, CDR1 is MNHNY and CDR2 SVGAGI (reference sequence). CDR3 DNA: TGTGCCAGCAGTCGGGACAGCCAAGAGACCCAGTACTTC. Translating gives CASSRDSQETQYF.

The J gene is TRBJ2-7, the V gene TRBV7-9, with no clear D. The CDR3 is 14 residues long. Between the trimmed V and J ends, which lost 5 bases and 3 bases, there was a span of 14 bases. Germline CDR1 is SEHNR and CDR2 is FQNEAQ (reference sequence). In nucleotides, the CDR3 is TGTGCCAGCAGCCAAGAAAACTATCACTACGAGCAGTACTTC. Translated: CASSQENYHYEQYF.

V usage is TRBV7-6 and J usage is TRBJ1-1; TRBD1 aligns across 9 bases. The CDR3 loop spans 17 amino acids. Unmatched junction bases numbered 10, after V lost 5 bases and J lost 0 bases. The germline gives CDR1 SGHVS, CDR2 FNYEAQ. CDR3 amino acids: CASSHLTGGRMNTEAFF. DNA for the CDR3: TGTGCCAGCAGCCACCTCACAGGGGGCCGCATGAACACTGAAGCTTTCTTT.

Written as DNA, the CDR3 is TGTGCCAGCAGCGCAGCGGGGGGGCCGGGGAATGAGCAGTTCTTC. As protein: CASSAAGGPGNEQFF. This chain uses TRBV9 with TRBJ2-1, with 10 bases identical to TRBD2. CDR1 and CDR2 (germline): SGDLS, YYNGEE. This CDR3 has 15 residues. V shed 3 bases and J 7 bases; nucleotides not matched to a gene: 7.

The chain carries TRBV7-6 and TRBJ2-6; perhaps TRBD2 as D (5 bases). The CDR3 covers 16 residues. Germline loops: CDR1 SGHVS, CDR2 FNYEAQ. V was clipped by 5 bases and J by 0 bases, with 11 bases between them. The DNA for the CDR3 is TGTGCCAGCAGCGCCCGGACTCACTCTGGGGCCAACGTCCTGACTTTC. Its translation is CASSARTHSGANVLTF.

The chain has TRBV2 and TRBJ1-2; 9 bases match TRBD1. The ends lost 4 bases at V and 2 bases at J; junction bases unmatched: 5. Looked up from germline, CDR1 is SNHLY and CDR2 is FYNNEI. The CDR3 runs to 15 residues. DNA for the CDR3: TGTGCCAGCAGTGGAGCGACAGGGGGAAACTATGGCTACACCTTC. This translates into CASSGATGGNYGYTF.

This chain uses TRBV13 with TRBJ1-1; D perhaps matches TRBD1 (5 bases). The CDR3 loop spans 16 amino acids. CDR1 is PRHDT and CDR2 is FYEKMQ in the germline V gene (reference sequence). V lost 4 bases and J lost 5, with 20 bases in between. CDR3 coding DNA: TGTGCCAGCAGCTCCCGGGGGGAAAGGGATGGGACTGAAGCTTTCTTT. Translated, it gives CASSSRGERDGTEAFF.

CDR3 sequence reads: CASSPWTGSDGYTF. For the CDR3, the DNA is TGTGCCAGCAGTCCGTGGACAGGGTCGGATGGCTACACCTTC. This chain connects TRBV6-5 to TRBJ1-2; 8 positions match TRBD1. This CDR3 has 14 amino acids. Trimming cost V 5 bases and J 6 bases; bases outside gene matches: 8. CDR1 MNHEY and CDR2 SVGAGI come from the germline V gene.

This chain links TRBV2 with TRBJ2-5; perhaps TRBD2 as D (6 bases). Germline assignment: CDR1 SNHLY and CDR2 FYNNEI. The CDR3 consists of 13 residues. V lost 7 bases and J 3 bases, leaving 12 bases between the germline ends. As DNA, the CDR3 is TGTGCCAGCAAGGAGGGGACGGAAGAGACCCAGTACTTC. Translated, it gives CASKEGTEETQYF.

This rearrangement joins TRBV9 to TRBJ2-5; a weak D match, TRBD2 (7 bases). Germline values: CDR1 SGDLS, CDR2 YYNGEE. Trimming took off 4 bases at V and 5 bases at J, with 12 bases between the two ends. The CDR3 covers 13 residues. The CDR3 sequence: CASSRGGGETQYF. DNA for the CDR3: TGTGCCAGCAGCAGGGGGGGCGGTGAGACCCAGTACTTC.

The rearrangement links TRBV6-1 to TRBJ2-3; 9 positions match TRBD1. The germline CDR1 and CDR2 sequences are MNHNS and SASEGT. V was pared by 6 bases and J by 2 bases, with 6 bases of the junction left unmatched. The CDR3 length is 15 residues. CDR3 nucleotide sequence: TGTGCCAGCAGCTTGACAGGGGGTGACACAGATACGCAGTATTTT. Translation: CASSLTGGDTDTQYF.

V and J are TRBV5-6 and TRBJ2-2; 7 bases are a match to TRBD2. The CDR3 loop spans 13 amino acids. Germline values: CDR1 SGHDT, CDR2 YYEEEE. V shed 4 bases and J 13 bases; nucleotides not matched to a gene: 10. The CDR3 DNA sequence: TGTGCCAGCAGCGCCCCGGGCCCGGGAGGGCTGTTTTTT. It translates to CASSAPGPGGLFF.

The rearrangement links TRBV2 to TRBJ2-7, with TRBD1 matching 8 bases. CDR1 is SNHLY, CDR2 FYNNEI, per germline. CDR3 length: 15 amino acids. V trimming: 6 bases; J trimming: 3 bases; junction bases outside the gene matches: 10. The CDR3, as DNA: TGTGCCAGCAGGGAGGACAGGGCCCCTATCTACGAGCAGTACTTC. It translates to CASREDRAPIYEQYF.

The V and J genes are TRBV29-1 and TRBJ2-7, with TRBD1 identical over 9 bases. J lost 3 bases, V lost 6 bases, and 3 bases had no gene match. Germline V CDR1 and CDR2: SQVTM, ANQGSEA. This CDR3 contains 12 residues. This chain's CDR3 is CSVAGQGYEQYF. For the CDR3, the DNA is TGCAGCGTGGCGGGACAGGGCTACGAGCAGTACTTC.

This chain links TRBV4-2 with TRBJ2-1; possible D gene TRBD1, 6 bases. Deletions cut 0 bases from V and 9 bases from J, with 12 bases between. This CDR3 has 14 residues. Looked up from germline, CDR1 is LGHNA and CDR2 is YNFKEQ. CDR3 residues: CASSQDLGGFEQFF. CDR3 in DNA: TGTGCCAGCAGCCAAGATCTAGGGGGATTTGAGCAGTTCTTC.

This clone has only one observation. V usage is TRBV7-2 and J usage is TRBJ2-2; the match to TRBD2 covers 7 bases. The germline CDR1 and CDR2 sequences are SGHTA and FQGNSA. V lost 6 bases, J lost 4 bases, and 11 bases stayed unmatched. The CDR3 loop spans 16 amino acids. CDR3 DNA sequence: TGTGCCAGCAGTCGAAGGTCGGGGGGAGGCACCGGGGAGCTGTTTTTT. It codes for CASSRRSGGGTGELFF.

The chain is built from TRBV6-6 and TRBJ2-7, with 9 nucleotides matching TRBD1. The CDR3 spans 14 residues. V shed 7 bases, J shed 2 bases, and the junction held 6 bases outside the gene matches. Germline V gene lookup returns CDR1 MNHNY and CDR2 SVGAGI (reference sequence). The CDR3 reads CASTQDRGTYEQYF. The CDR3 nucleotides read TGTGCCAGCACCCAGGACAGGGGCACCTACGAGCAGTACTTC.

The chain uses TRBV7-8 and TRBJ1-1; D unresolved. Deletions cut 1 base from V and 1 base from J, with 7 bases between. Germline-derived CDR1 and CDR2 are SGHVS and FQNEAQ. CDR3 length equals 14 residues. CDR3 bases: TGTGCCAGCAGCTTAGTTCGGGGGAACACTGAAGCTTTCTTT. It encodes CASSLVRGNTEAFF.

The V call is TRBV9, the J call TRBJ1-6; D might be TRBD1 (6 bases). Germline CDR1 is SGDLS and CDR2 is YYNGEE. The V gene lost 4 bases and the J gene lost 9 bases, with 23 bases spanning the gap. This CDR3 has 17 amino acids. The CDR3 protein is CASSPVAGGGYGSPLHF. The CDR3 bases are TGTGCCAGCAGCCCAGTAGCGGGAGGGGGTTACGGTTCACCCCTCCACTTT.

This chain links TRBV19 with TRBJ1-5; D is ambiguous. The V gene lost 3 bases and the J gene lost 7 bases, with 7 bases spanning the gap. Germline V gene sequence: CDR1 LNHDA, CDR2 SQIVND (reference sequence). The CDR3 consists of 12 residues. The CDR3 loop reads CASSIYGQPQHF. The CDR3 nucleotides are TGTGCCAGTAGTATTTACGGGCAGCCCCAGCATTTT.

The chain employs TRBV7-9 and TRBJ1-3; TRBD1 is a possible D gene (6 bases). The V gene's germline CDR1 is SEHNR and CDR2 FQNEAQ (reference sequence). CDR3 length: 18 residues. Deletions cut 1 base from V and 1 base from J, with 17 bases between. CDR3 protein: CASSLGGGRGLSGNTIYF. CDR3 nucleotide sequence: TGTGCCAGCAGCTTAGGTGGGGGCAGGGGTCTTTCTGGAAACACCATATATTTT.